The clone carrying this T cell receptor (beta chain) was counted only a few times. No antigen is known for it. A quantitative 5'-RACE method, one with molecular barcodes, was used to make TCR beta libraries. Via MiXCR, TCRdb re-called the 5' RACE reads, giving one row per CDR3 protein. The profile shows hundreds of thousands of distinct CDR3 sequences, roughly a tenth of them singletons. The sample comes from a study of CD8 T cells in ankylosing spondylitis. Findings of the study overall: Blood of patients with ankylosing spondylitis appeared to be characterized by a TCR beta motif of fewer than 10 highly homologous variants.

Per the germline V gene, CDR1 is MDHEN and CDR2 is SYDVKM. The ends were cut back, 2 bases at V and 10 bases at J, with 8 bases in the middle. The CDR3 sequence is 11 residues long. The TCR was taken from a male donor with ankylosing spondylitis or in good health (not recorded which). The gene calls are TRBV28 and TRBJ1-1; D is possibly TRBD1 (6 bases). Sequencing used blood, either unsorted or a sorted T cell fraction (not recorded which). The CDR3 nucleotides are TGTGCCAGCAGTTTAAGCAGGGGAGCTTTCTTT. Encoded protein: CASSLSRGAFF.